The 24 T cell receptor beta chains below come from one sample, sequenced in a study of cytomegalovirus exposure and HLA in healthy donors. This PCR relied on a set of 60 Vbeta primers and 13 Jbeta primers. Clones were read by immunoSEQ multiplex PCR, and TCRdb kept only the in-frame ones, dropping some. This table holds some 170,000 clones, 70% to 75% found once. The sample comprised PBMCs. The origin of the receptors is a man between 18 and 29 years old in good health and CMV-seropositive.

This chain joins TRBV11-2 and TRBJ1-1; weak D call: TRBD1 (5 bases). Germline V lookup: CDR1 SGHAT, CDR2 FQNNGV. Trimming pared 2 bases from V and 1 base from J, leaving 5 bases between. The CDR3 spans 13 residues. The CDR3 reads CASSLQGNTEAFF. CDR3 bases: TGTGCCAGCAGCTTACAGGGGAACACTGAAGCTTTCTTT.

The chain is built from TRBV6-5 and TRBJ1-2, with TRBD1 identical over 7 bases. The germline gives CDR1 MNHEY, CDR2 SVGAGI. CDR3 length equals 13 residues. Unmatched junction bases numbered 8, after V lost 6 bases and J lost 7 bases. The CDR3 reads CASSLTGTLGYTF. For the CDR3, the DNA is TGTGCCAGCAGCTTGACAGGGACCCTTGGCTACACCTTC.

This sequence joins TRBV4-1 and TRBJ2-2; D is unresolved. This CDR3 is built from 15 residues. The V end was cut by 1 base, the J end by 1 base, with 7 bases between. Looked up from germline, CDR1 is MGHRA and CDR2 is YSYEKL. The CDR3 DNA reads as TGCGCCAGCAGCCAAGTTCCAGAGAACACCGGGGAGCTGTTTTTT. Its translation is CASSQVPENTGELFF.

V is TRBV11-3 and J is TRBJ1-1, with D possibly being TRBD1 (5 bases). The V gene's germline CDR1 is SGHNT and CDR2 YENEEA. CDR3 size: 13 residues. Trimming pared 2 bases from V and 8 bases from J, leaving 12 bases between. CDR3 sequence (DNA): TGTGCCAGCAGCTTAATTGGAGACAGCGAAGCTTTCTTT. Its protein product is CASSLIGDSEAFF.

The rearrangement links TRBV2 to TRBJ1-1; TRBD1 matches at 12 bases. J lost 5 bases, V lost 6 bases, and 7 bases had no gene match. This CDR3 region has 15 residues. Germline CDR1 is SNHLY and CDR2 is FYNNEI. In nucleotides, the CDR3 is TGTGCCAGCAGGGGGGACAGGGGGCAAAGTACTGAAGCTTTCTTT. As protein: CASRGDRGQSTEAFF. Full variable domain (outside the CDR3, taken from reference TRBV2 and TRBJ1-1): EPEVTQTPSHQVTQMGQEVILRCVPISNHLYFYWYRQILGQKVEFLVSFYNNEISEKSEIFDDQFSVERPDGSNFTLKIRSTKLEDSAMYFCASRGDRGQSTEAFFGQGTRLTVV.

The DNA for the CDR3 is TGTGCCAGCAGCTTAGTTCTAGGCTCTGGGGCCAACGTCCTGACTTTC. Amino acids: CASSLVLGSGANVLTF. V usage is TRBV7-9 and J usage is TRBJ2-6; no clear D gene. Germline loops: CDR1 SEHNR, CDR2 FQNEAQ (reference sequence). The CDR3 contains 16 residues. The V gene lost 1 base and the J gene lost 0 bases, with 7 bases spanning the gap.

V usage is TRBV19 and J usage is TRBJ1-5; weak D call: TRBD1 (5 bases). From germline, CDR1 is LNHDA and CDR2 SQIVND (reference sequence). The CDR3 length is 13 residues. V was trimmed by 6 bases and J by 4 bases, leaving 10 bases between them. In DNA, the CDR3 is TGTGCCAGTAGCCCCACAGGTAATCAGCCCCAGCATTTT. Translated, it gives CASSPTGNQPQHF.

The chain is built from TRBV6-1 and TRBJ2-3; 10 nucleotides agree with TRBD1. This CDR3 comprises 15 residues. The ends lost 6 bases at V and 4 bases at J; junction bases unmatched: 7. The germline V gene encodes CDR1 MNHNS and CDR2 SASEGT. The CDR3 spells CASSPGQGIPDTQYF. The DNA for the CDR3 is TGTGCCAGCAGCCCGGGACAGGGGATTCCAGATACGCAGTATTTT.

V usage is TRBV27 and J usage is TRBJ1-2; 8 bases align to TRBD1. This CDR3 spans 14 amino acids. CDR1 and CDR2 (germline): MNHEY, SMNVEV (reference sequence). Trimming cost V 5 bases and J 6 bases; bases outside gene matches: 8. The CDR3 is CASSPRQGSHGYTF. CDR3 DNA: TGTGCCAGCAGTCCACGACAGGGGAGTCATGGCTACACCTTC.

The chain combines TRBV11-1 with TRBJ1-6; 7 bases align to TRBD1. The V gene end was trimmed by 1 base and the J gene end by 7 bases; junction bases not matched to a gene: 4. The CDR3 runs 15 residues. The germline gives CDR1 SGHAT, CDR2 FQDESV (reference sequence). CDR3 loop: CASSLEDRVNSPLHF. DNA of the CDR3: TGTGCCAGCAGCTTAGAAGACAGGGTAAATTCACCCCTCCACTTT.

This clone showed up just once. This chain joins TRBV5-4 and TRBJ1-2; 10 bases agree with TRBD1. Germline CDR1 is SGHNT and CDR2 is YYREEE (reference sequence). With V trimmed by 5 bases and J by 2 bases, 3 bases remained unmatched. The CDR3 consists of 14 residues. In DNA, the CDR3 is TGTGCCAGCAGACCGACAGGGGGCAACTATGGCTACACCTTC. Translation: CASRPTGGNYGYTF.

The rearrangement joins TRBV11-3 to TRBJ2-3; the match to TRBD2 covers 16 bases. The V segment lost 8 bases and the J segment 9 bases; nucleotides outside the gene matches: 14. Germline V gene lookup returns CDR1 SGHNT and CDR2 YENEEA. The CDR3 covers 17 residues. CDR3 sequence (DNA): TGTGCCAGCCTGCCGGGACTAGCGGGGGGGAGGCAGGCAACGCAGTATTTT. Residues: CASLPGLAGGRQATQYF.

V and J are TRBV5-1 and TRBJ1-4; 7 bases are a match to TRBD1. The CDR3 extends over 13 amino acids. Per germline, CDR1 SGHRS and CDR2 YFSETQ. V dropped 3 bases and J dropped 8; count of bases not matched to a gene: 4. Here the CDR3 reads CASSSGQAEKLFF. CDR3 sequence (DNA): TGCGCCAGCAGCTCCGGACAGGCCGAAAAACTGTTTTTT. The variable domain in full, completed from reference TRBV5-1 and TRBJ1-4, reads KAGVTQTPRYLIKTRGQQVTLSCSPISGHRSVSWYQQTPGQGLQFLFEYFSETQRNKGNFPGRFSGRQFSNSRSEMNVSTLELGDSALYLCASSSGQAEKLFFGSGTQLSVL.

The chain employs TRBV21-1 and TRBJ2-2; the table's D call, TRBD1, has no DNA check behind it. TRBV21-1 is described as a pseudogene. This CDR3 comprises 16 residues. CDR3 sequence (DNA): TGTGCCAGCAGCGTATGCTGGACACTACGCACCGGGGAGCTGTTTTTT. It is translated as CASSVCWTLRTGELFF.

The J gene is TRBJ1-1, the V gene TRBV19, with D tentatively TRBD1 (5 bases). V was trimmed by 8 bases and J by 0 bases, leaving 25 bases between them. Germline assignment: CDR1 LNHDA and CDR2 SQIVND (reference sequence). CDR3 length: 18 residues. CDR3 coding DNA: TGTGCCAGTCACCCCGCAGGGATCCCTATGGGATTGAACACTGAAGCTTTCTTT. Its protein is CASHPAGIPMGLNTEAFF.

CDR3 sequence: CASSPLRAGERYDEQFF. The CDR3 DNA is TGTGCCAGCTCACCCCTTCGGGCGGGAGAACGGTACGATGAGCAGTTCTTC. This chain connects TRBV18 to TRBJ2-1; 7 nucleotides align to TRBD2. The CDR3 has 17 amino acids. The germline gives CDR1 KGHSH, CDR2 LQKENI. The V and J ends lost 3 bases and 8 bases, in that order; junction bases with no gene match: 16.

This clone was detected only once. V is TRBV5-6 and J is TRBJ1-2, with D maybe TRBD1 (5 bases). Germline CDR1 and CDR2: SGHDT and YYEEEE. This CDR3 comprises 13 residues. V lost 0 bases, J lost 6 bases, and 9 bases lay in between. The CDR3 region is CASSLAGRDGYTF. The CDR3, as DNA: TGTGCCAGCAGCTTGGCAGGGAGGGATGGCTACACCTTC.

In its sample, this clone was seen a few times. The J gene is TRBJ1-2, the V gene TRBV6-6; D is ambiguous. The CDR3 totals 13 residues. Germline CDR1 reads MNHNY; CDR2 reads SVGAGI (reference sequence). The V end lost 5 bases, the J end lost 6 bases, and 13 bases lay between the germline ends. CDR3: CASSNGERDGYTF. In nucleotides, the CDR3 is TGTGCCAGCAGTAACGGGGAGAGAGATGGCTACACCTTC.

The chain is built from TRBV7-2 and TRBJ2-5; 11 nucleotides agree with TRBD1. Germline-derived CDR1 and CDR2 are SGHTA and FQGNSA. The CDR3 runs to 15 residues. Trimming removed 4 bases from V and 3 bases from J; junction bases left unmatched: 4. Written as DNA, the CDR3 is TGTGCCAGCAGCTCCTGGACAGGGGGCGAAGAGACCCAGTACTTC. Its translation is CASSSWTGGEETQYF.

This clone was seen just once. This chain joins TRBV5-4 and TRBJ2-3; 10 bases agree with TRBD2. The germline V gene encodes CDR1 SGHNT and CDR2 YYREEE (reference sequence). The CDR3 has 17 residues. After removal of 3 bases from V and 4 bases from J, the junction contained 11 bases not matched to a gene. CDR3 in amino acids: CASSSRGASGSPDTQYF. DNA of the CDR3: TGTGCCAGCAGCTCGAGGGGGGCTAGCGGGAGCCCAGATACGCAGTATTTT.

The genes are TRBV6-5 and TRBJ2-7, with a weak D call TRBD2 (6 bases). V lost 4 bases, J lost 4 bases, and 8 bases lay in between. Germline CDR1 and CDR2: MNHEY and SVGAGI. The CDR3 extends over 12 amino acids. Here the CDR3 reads CASSSEGYEQYV. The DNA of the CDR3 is TGTGCCAGCAGTTCGGAGGGTTACGAGCAGTACGTC.

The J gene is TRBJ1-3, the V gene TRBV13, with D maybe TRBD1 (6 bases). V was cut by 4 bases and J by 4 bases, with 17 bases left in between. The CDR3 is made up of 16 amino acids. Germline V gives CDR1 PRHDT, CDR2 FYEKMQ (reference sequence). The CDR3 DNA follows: TGTGCCAGCAGCTCGGGGGGCAGGGGTTCAGGAAACACCATATATTTT. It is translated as CASSSGGRGSGNTIYF.

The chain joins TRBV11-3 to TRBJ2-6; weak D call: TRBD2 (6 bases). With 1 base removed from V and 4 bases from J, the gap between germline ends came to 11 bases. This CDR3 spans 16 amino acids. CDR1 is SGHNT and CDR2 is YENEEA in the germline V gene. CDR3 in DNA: TGTGCCAGCAGCTTAGTTCGGGGGTCAGGGGCCAACGTCCTGACTTTC. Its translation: CASSLVRGSGANVLTF.

In DNA, the CDR3 is TGTGCCAGTAGTATCACAGGGGACACCGGGGAGCTGTTTTTT. It translates to CASSITGDTGELFF. This rearrangement joins TRBV19 to TRBJ2-2, with TRBD1 identical over 7 bases. Unmatched junction bases numbered 1, after V lost 3 bases and J lost 3 bases. Germline CDR1 is LNHDA and CDR2 is SQIVND (reference sequence). This CDR3 comprises 14 residues.